The T cell receptor beta chain described here comes from a study of human CD8 memory T cell subsets. The CDR3 is 11 amino acids. Germline V CDR1 and CDR2: SGHAT, FQNNGV. The TCR beta sequencing libraries came from UMI-labeled 5' RACE. TCRdb re-called the 5' RACE reads and shows each CDR3 protein once, DNA omitted. The repertoire table contains around 10,000 distinct CDR3 sequences. The authors enriched total CD8+ T cells by negative magnetic separation. Duplicate vials of around 150,000 sorted CD8+ T cells per subset supplied the RNA. The receptor's source is a human donor in good health. The rearrangement uses TRBV11-2 and TRBJ2-5. Source material: CD8+ T cells from PBMCs. CDR3 residues: CASSLVETQYF.